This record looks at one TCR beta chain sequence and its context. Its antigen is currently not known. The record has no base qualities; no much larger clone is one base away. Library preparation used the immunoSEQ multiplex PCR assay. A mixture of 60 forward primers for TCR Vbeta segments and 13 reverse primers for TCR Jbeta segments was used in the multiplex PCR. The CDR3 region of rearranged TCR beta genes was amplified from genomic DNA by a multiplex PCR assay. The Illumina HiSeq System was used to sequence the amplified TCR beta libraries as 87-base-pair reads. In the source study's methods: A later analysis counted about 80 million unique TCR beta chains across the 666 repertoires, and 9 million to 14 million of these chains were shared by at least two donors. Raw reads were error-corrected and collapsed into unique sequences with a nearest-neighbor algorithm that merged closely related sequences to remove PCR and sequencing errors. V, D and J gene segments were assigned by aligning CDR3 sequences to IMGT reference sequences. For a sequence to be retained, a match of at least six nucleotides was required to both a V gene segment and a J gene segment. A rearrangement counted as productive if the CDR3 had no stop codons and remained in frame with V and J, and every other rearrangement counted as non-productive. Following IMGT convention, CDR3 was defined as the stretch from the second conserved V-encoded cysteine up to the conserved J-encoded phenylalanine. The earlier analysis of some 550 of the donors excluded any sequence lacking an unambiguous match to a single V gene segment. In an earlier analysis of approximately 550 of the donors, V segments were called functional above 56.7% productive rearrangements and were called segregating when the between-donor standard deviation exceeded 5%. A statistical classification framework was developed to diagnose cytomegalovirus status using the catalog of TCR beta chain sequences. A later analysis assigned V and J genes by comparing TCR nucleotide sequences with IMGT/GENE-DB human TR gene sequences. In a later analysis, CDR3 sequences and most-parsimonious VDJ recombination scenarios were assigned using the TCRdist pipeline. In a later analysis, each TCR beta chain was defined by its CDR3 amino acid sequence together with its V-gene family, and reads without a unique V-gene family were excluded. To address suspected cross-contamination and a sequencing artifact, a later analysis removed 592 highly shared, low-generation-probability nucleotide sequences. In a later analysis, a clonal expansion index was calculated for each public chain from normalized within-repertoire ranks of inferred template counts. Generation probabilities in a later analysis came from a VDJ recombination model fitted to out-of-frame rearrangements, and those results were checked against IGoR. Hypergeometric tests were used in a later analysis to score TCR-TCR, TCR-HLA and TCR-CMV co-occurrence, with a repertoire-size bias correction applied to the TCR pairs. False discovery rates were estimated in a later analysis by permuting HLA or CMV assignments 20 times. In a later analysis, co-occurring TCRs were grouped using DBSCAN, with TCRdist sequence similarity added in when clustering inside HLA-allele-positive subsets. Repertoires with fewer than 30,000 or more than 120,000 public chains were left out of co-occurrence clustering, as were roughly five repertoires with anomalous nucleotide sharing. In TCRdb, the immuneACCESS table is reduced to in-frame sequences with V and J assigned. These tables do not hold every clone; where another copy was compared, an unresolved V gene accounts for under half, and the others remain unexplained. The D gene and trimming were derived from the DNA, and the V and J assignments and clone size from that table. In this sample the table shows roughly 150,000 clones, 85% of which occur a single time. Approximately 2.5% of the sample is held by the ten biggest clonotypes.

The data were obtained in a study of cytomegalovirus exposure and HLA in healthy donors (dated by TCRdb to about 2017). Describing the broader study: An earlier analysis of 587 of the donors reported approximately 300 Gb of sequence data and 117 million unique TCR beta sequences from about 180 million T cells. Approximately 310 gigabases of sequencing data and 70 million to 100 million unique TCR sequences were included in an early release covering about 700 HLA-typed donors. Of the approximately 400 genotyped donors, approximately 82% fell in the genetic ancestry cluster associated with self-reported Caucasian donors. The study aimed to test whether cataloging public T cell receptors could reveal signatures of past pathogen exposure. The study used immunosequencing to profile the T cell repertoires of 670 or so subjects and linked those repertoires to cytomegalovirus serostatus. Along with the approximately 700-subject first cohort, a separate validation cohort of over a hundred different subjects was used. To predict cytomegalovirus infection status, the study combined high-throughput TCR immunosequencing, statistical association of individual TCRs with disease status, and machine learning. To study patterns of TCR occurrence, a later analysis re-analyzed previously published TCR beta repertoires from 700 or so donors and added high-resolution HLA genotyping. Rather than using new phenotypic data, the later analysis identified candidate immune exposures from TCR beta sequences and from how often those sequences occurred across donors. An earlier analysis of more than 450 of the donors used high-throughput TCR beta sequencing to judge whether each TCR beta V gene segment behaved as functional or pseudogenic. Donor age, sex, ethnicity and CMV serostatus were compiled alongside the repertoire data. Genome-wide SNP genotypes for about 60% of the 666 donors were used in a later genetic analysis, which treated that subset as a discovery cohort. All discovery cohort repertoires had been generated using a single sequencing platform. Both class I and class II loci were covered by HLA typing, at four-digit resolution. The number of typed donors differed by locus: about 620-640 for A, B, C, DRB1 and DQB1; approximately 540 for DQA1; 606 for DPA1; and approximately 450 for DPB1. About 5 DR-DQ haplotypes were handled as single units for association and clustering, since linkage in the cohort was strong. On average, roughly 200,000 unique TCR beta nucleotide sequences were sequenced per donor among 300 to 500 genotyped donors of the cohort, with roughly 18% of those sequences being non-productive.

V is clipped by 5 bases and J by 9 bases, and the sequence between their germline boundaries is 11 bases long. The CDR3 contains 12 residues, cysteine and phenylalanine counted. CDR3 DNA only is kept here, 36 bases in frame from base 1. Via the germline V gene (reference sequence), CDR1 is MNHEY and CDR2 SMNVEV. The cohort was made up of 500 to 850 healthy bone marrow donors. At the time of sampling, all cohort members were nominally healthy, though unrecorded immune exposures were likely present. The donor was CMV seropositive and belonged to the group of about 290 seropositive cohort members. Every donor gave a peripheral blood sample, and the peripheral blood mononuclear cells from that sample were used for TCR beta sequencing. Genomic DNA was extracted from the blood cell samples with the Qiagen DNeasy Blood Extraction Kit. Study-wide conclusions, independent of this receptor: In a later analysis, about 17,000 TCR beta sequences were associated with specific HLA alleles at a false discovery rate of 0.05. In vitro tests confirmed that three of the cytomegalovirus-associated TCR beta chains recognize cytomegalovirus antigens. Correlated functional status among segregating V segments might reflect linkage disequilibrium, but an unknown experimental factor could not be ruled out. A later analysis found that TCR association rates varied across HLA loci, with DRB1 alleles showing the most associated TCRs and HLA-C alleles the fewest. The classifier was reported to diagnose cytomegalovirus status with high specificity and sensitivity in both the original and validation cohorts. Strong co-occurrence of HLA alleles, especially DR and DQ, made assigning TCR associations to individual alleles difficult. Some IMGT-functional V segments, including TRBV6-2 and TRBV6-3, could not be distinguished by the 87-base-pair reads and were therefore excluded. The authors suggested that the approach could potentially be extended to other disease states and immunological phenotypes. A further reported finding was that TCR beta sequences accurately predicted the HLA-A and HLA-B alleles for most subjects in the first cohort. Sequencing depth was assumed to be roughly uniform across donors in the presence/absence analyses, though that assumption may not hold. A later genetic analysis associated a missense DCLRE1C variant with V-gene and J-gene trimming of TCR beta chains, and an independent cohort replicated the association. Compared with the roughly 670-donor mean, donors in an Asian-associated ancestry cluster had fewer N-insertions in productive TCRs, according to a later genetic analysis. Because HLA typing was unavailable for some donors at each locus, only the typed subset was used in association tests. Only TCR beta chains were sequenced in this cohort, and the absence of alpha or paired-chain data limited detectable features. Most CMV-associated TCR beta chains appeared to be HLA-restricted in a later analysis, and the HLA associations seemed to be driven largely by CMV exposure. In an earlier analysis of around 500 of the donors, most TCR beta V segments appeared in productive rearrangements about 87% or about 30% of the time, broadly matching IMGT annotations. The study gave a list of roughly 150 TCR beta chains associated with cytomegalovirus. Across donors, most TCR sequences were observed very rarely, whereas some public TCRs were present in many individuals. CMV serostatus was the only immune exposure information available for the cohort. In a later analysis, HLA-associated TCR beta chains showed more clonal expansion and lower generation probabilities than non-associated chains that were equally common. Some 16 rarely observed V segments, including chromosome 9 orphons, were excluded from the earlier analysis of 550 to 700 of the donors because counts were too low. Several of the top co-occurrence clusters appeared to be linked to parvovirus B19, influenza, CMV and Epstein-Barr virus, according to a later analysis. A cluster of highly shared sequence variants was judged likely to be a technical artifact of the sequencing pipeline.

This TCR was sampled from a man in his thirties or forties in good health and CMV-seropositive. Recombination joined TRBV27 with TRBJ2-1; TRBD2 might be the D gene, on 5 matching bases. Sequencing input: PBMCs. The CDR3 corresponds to CASSPRGGEQFF. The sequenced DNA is TGTGCCAGCAGTCCCCGGGGTGGTGAGCAGTTCTTC.